Each of the 31 T cell receptor beta chains below was sequenced from the same sample in a study of monozygotic twins with inflammatory bowel disease (dated by TCRdb to the late 2010s). Libraries were made using 5' RACE. Sequencing used an Illumina HiSeq 2500. The reads, reprocessed by TCRdb, yield one row per CDR3 protein sequence and no DNA. The sample table gives under 200,000 distinct CDR3 sequences. Of the sample, 2% to 3% is held by the ten largest clones. Sequenced material: blood. The receptors originated from a human donor with ulcerative colitis or Crohn's disease, or a healthy co-twin of an affected twin (not recorded which).

V usage is TRBV5-1 and J usage is TRBJ2-7; TCRdb lists TRBD2, though no DNA is available to test this call. This CDR3 has 15 amino acids. Looked up from germline, CDR1 is SGHRS and CDR2 is YFSETQ. CDR3 residues: CASSPEPLAGVEQYF.

The V call is TRBV4-3, the J call TRBJ2-3. There are 15 residues in the CDR3. Germline CDR1 is LGHNA and CDR2 is YSLEER. CDR3 sequence: CASSQDLASLDTQYF.

The rearrangement uses TRBV5-1 and TRBJ2-1; TCRdb reports TRBD2, a call that lacks DNA to check it against. CDR1 is SGHRS and CDR2 is YFSETQ in the germline V gene. CDR3 length: 16 amino acids. Here the CDR3 reads CASSLAAGGYSNEQFF.

The genes are TRBV6-5 and TRBJ2-7; the TRBD1 assignment by TCRdb is unverifiable without DNA. The CDR3 is made up of 13 amino acids. Germline V lookup: CDR1 MNHEY, CDR2 SVGAGI. This chain's CDR3 is CASWGSPHYEQYF.

The genes are TRBV30 and TRBJ1-4; TCRdb picks TRBD1, but there is no DNA to check that call. The germline CDR1 and CDR2 sequences are GTSNPN and SVGIG (reference sequence). This CDR3 is built from 12 residues. Here the CDR3 reads CAWSKGDEKLFF.

The chain recombines TRBV4-3 with TRBJ2-7; TCRdb's D call, TRBD1, is unchecked because there is no DNA. CDR3 length: 14 residues. The germline V gene has CDR1 LGHNA and CDR2 YSLEER. CDR3 sequence: CASSQDGTGREQYF.

The V gene is TRBV7-2, the J gene TRBJ1-6. From germline, CDR1 is SGHTA and CDR2 FQGNSA. CDR3 size: 15 residues. The CDR3 sequence is CASSLVVTPTAPLHF. The full variable domain, rest sourced from reference TRBV7-2 and TRBJ1-6, is GAGVSQSPSNKVTEKGKDVELRCDPISGHTALYWYRQSLGQGLEFLIYFQGNSAPDKSGLPSDRFSAERTGGSVSTLTIQRTQQEDSAVYLCASSLVVTPTAPLHFGNGTRLTVT.

The J gene is TRBJ2-7, the V gene TRBV28; TCRdb's assignment of TRBD2 cannot be checked, as there is no DNA. Germline V gives CDR1 MDHEN, CDR2 SYDVKM. This CDR3 is built from 16 residues. The CDR3 sequence is CASSFSGTSGSYEQYF.

The gene calls are TRBV4-3 and TRBJ2-1; the D call of TRBD2 rests on TCRdb alone, since no DNA is present to check it. Germline loops: CDR1 LGHNA, CDR2 YSLEER. This CDR3 is built from 16 residues. The CDR3 loop reads CASSQEGLASYNEQFF.

The chain joins TRBV12-3 or TRBV12-4 to TRBJ2-7; TCRdb's assignment of TRBD1 cannot be checked, as there is no DNA. The length of the CDR3 is 14 residues. CDR3 sequence: CASSYRGGMAEQYF.

The chain links TRBV7-2 to TRBJ2-6; TCRdb outputs TRBD1, but without DNA this stays unchecked. CDR1 and CDR2 (germline): SGHTA, FQGNSA. The CDR3 consists of 16 residues. The CDR3 region is CASSSLQGTGANVLTF.

The chain joins TRBV28 to TRBJ1-3. The CDR3 loop spans 14 amino acids. Germline V gives CDR1 MDHEN, CDR2 SYDVKM. CDR3 loop: CASSLGGSGNTIYF.

The CDR3: CASSGGHREAFF. The chain links TRBV11-2 to TRBJ1-1; the D gene TCRdb calls, TRBD1, cannot be checked with no DNA. This CDR3 contains 12 residues. CDR1 is SGHAT and CDR2 is FQNNGV in the germline V gene.

The rearrangement uses TRBV5-1 and TRBJ2-1; TCRdb reports TRBD2, a call that lacks DNA to check it against. The CDR3 loop spans 15 amino acids. Per germline, CDR1 SGHRS and CDR2 YFSETQ. CDR3: CASSLRRSDYNEQFF.

This chain uses TRBV6-1 with TRBJ2-1; absent DNA, TCRdb's TRBD2 call cannot be checked. CDR3 length equals 15 residues. CDR1 MNHNS and CDR2 SASEGT come from the germline V gene. The CDR3 reads CASSEDAGGYNEQFF.

The chain recombines TRBV15 with TRBJ2-1. This CDR3 is built from 14 residues. The germline gives CDR1 LNHNV, CDR2 YYDKDF (reference sequence). CDR3 amino acids: CATSSGVSYNEQFF.

The rearrangement uses TRBV28 and TRBJ1-5; TCRdb's assignment of TRBD1 cannot be checked, as there is no DNA. The CDR3 sequence is 14 residues long. The germline gives CDR1 MDHEN, CDR2 SYDVKM. The CDR3 reads CASSPGGYGQPQHF.

The chain couples TRBV12-3 or TRBV12-4 to TRBJ2-5; TCRdb picks TRBD1, but there is no DNA to check that call. This CDR3 contains 17 residues. CDR3 protein: CASSPAPGQPSQETQYF.

The chain combines TRBV7-7 with TRBJ2-2. Germline values: CDR1 SSHAT, CDR2 FNYEAQ (reference sequence). The CDR3 contains 13 residues. The CDR3 loop is CASSLFGTGELFF.

This chain connects TRBV9 to TRBJ2-7; TCRdb lists TRBD1, though no DNA is available to test this call. Per the germline V gene, CDR1 is SGDLS and CDR2 is YYNGEE. CDR3 size: 15 residues. CDR3 sequence reads: CASSVDLGQGHEQYF.

The chain recombines TRBV7-3 with TRBJ2-7; TCRdb's D call, TRBD1, is unchecked because there is no DNA. The CDR3 loop spans 15 amino acids. Germline CDR1 and CDR2: SGHTA and FQGTGA. CDR3 sequence reads: CASSPVGAAPYEQYF. Full variable domain (outside the CDR3, taken from reference TRBV7-3 and TRBJ2-7): GAGVSQTPSNKVTEKGKYVELRCDPISGHTALYWYRQSLGQGPEFLIYFQGTGAADDSGLPNDRFFAVRPEGSVSTLKIQRTERGDSAVYLCASSPVGAAPYEQYFGPGTRLTVT.

This chain uses TRBV7-9 with TRBJ2-3. This CDR3 comprises 12 residues. Germline CDR1 is SEHNR and CDR2 is FQNEAQ (reference sequence). The CDR3 protein is CASSLPRDTQYF.

This chain links TRBV28 with TRBJ1-5; lacking DNA, the TRBD1 call made by TCRdb goes unchecked. The germline V gene has CDR1 MDHEN and CDR2 SYDVKM. This CDR3 spans 15 amino acids. The CDR3 reads CASRTIGTVDQPQHF.

The rearrangement uses TRBV12-3 or TRBV12-4 and TRBJ1-2. The CDR3 totals 13 residues. This CDR3 is CASRLGGSNGYTF.

This rearrangement joins TRBV29-1 to TRBJ2-2; TCRdb names TRBD1, which stays unverified in the absence of DNA. The germline V gene has CDR1 SQVTM and CDR2 ANQGSEA. The CDR3 runs 12 residues. Here the CDR3 reads CSVPRGTGELFF.

The V and J genes are TRBV5-1 and TRBJ1-1. This CDR3 has 15 amino acids. CDR1 is SGHRS and CDR2 is YFSETQ in the germline V gene. The CDR3 sequence is CASSLGPPMNTEAFF.

V is TRBV24-1 and J is TRBJ1-2; without DNA, the TCRdb call of TRBD1 cannot be checked. Germline assignment: CDR1 KGHDR and CDR2 SFDVKD. This CDR3 has 13 residues. This CDR3 reads CATSDGDSRGYTF.

The chain uses TRBV6-2 or TRBV6-3 and TRBJ2-5; TCRdb names TRBD1, which stays unverified in the absence of DNA. This CDR3 is 16 amino acids long. The germline V gene has CDR1 MNHEY and CDR2 SVGEGT. The CDR3: CASSYSTSGTGETQYF.

The chain couples TRBV9 to TRBJ1-3. Germline CDR1 SGDLS, CDR2 YYNGEE. The CDR3 has 14 residues. CDR3 sequence: CASNRGRIGNTIYF.

The genes are TRBV6-5 and TRBJ1-2. CDR1 MNHEY and CDR2 SVGAGI come from the germline V gene. This CDR3 contains 15 residues. The CDR3 region is CASSYPGPPDYGYTF.

The chain uses TRBV12-3 or TRBV12-4 and TRBJ2-7; there is no DNA to check the TCRdb D call of TRBD1. This CDR3 region has 17 residues. The chain's CDR3 is CASSFLPGQGATSEQYF.